The rows below give T cell receptor beta chains drawn from one sample of a study of Ad26.COV2.S vaccination and SARS-CoV-2 variants. Sequencing was performed with immunoSEQ multiplex PCR; in TCRdb, only in-frame clones are kept and a portion is missing. This table holds roughly 390,000 clones, 88% found once. The source material was peripheral blood, sampled in a trial of Ad26.COV2.S vaccine versus placebo. The source of these receptors is a person between 18 and 60 years old who received the Ad26.COV2.S COVID-19 vaccine or a placebo. Each CDR3 is given with its conserved first and last residue. The order of the fields is clone size, J gene, V gene, D gene, CDR3 protein, CDR3 DNA. The D gene is left open where the match is weak. Clone size is stated in some rows and not others, as once, few, many or a class when expanded.

abundance: .; j_gene: TRBJ1-1; v_gene: TRBV3-1/TRBV3-2; d_gene: .; CDR3aa: CASSQARGGTEAFF; CDR3nt: TGTGCCAGCAGCCAAGCACGGGGTGGCACTGAAGCTTTCTTT
abundance: .; j_gene: TRBJ1-2; v_gene: TRBV7-9; d_gene: .; CDR3aa: CASSLARSGEDYTF; CDR3nt: TGTGCCAGCAGCTTAGCGCGTTCTGGGGAAGACTACACCTTC
abundance: .; j_gene: TRBJ2-7; v_gene: TRBV10-1; d_gene: .; CDR3aa: CASSLDSDYEQYF; CDR3nt: TGCGCCAGCAGCCTGGACAGCGACTACGAGCAGTACTTC
abundance: once; j_gene: TRBJ1-2; v_gene: TRBV6-5; d_gene: TRBD1; CDR3aa: CASIQGAGNYGYTF; CDR3nt: TGTGCCAGTATACAGGGGGCGGGGAACTATGGCTACACCTTC
abundance: .; j_gene: TRBJ1-1; v_gene: TRBV19; d_gene: .; CDR3aa: CASSITPVNTEAFF; CDR3nt: TGTGCCAGTAGTATTACTCCGGTGAACACTGAAGCTTTCTTT
abundance: .; j_gene: TRBJ1-4; v_gene: TRBV27; d_gene: .; CDR3aa: CASSLSRLNEKLFF; CDR3nt: TGTGCCAGCAGTTTGTCCCGGCTAAATGAAAAACTGTTTTTT
abundance: .; j_gene: TRBJ2-1; v_gene: TRBV7-9; d_gene: .; CDR3aa: CASRSTGYNEQFF; CDR3nt: TGTGCCAGCAGATCCACAGGGTACAATGAGCAGTTCTTC
abundance: .; j_gene: TRBJ2-5; v_gene: TRBV4-1; d_gene: TRBD1; CDR3aa: CASSQGWDRQETQYF; CDR3nt: TGCGCCAGCAGCCAAGGATGGGACAGGCAAGAGACCCAGTACTTC
abundance: few; j_gene: TRBJ1-2; v_gene: TRBV7-2; d_gene: .; CDR3aa: CASSLVSGRQSYGYTF; CDR3nt: TGTGCCAGCAGCTTAGTTTCGGGACGGCAGTCCTATGGCTACACCTTC
abundance: .; j_gene: TRBJ1-1; v_gene: TRBV5-5; d_gene: TRBD1; CDR3aa: CASSTDRGSTEAFF; CDR3nt: TGTGCCAGCAGCACAGACAGGGGATCGACTGAAGCTTTCTTT
abundance: few; j_gene: TRBJ1-6; v_gene: TRBV27; d_gene: TRBD1; CDR3aa: CASRGQGRGSPLHF; CDR3nt: TGTGCCAGCAGGGGACAGGGGAGAGGTTCACCCCTCCACTTT
abundance: .; j_gene: TRBJ1-2; v_gene: TRBV19; d_gene: .; CDR3aa: CASSPPDRLIYGYTF; CDR3nt: TGTGCCAGTAGTCCACCGGACAGACTAATCTATGGCTACACCTTC
abundance: .; j_gene: TRBJ2-7; v_gene: TRBV12-3/TRBV12-4; d_gene: .; CDR3aa: CASSFSSEQYF; CDR3nt: TGTGCCAGCAGTTTCAGCTCCGAGCAGTACTTC
abundance: .; j_gene: TRBJ1-3; v_gene: TRBV27; d_gene: .; CDR3aa: CASSLIVGKPSSGNTIYF; CDR3nt: TGTGCCAGCAGTTTAATTGTTGGCAAGCCAAGCTCTGGAAACACCATATATTTT
abundance: few; j_gene: TRBJ2-5; v_gene: TRBV4-3; d_gene: .; CDR3aa: CASSQDREVETQYF; CDR3nt: TGCGCCAGCAGCCAAGATCGCGAAGTCGAGACCCAGTACTTC
abundance: .; j_gene: TRBJ1-5; v_gene: TRBV10-3; d_gene: .; CDR3aa: CATGKGGGNQPQHF; CDR3nt: TGTGCCACCGGCAAAGGGGGGGGTAATCAGCCCCAGCATTTT
abundance: .; j_gene: TRBJ1-2; v_gene: TRBV6-6; d_gene: .; CDR3aa: CASTGAGPGYTF; CDR3nt: TGTGCCAGCACCGGGGCAGGGCCTGGCTACACCTTC
abundance: .; j_gene: TRBJ1-1; v_gene: TRBV5-8; d_gene: .; CDR3aa: CASSFGAPEAFF; CDR3nt: TGTGCCAGCAGCTTTGGCGCCCCTGAAGCTTTCTTT
abundance: .; j_gene: TRBJ2-5; v_gene: TRBV7-2; d_gene: .; CDR3aa: CASSLGGQRGETQYF; CDR3nt: TGTGCCAGCAGCTTGGGGGGACAGCGGGGAGAGACCCAGTACTTC
abundance: .; j_gene: TRBJ1-4; v_gene: TRBV6-2/TRBV6-3; d_gene: TRBD1; CDR3aa: CASSYSRQGKLFF; CDR3nt: TGTGCCAGCAGTTACTCGAGACAGGGCAAACTGTTTTTT
abundance: .; j_gene: TRBJ2-7; v_gene: TRBV3-1/TRBV3-2; d_gene: .; CDR3aa: CASSQEELFEQYF; CDR3nt: TGTGCCAGCAGCCAAGAGGAGCTCTTCGAGCAGTACTTC
abundance: .; j_gene: TRBJ1-1; v_gene: TRBV7-8; d_gene: .; CDR3aa: CASRGGGGTEAFF; CDR3nt: TGTGCCAGCAGGGGGGGAGGAGGGACTGAAGCTTTCTTT
abundance: .; j_gene: TRBJ1-5; v_gene: TRBV5-6; d_gene: .; CDR3aa: CASSLGRAGQPQHF; CDR3nt: TGTGCCAGCAGCTTGGGTAGGGCGGGTCAGCCCCAGCATTTT
abundance: .; j_gene: TRBJ2-3; v_gene: TRBV2; d_gene: .; CDR3aa: CASSAGSRTDTQYF; CDR3nt: TGTGCCAGCAGTGCGGGGTCGCGCACAGATACGCAGTATTTT
abundance: few; j_gene: TRBJ1-3; v_gene: TRBV10-3; d_gene: .; CDR3aa: CAISELLSPGNTIYF; CDR3nt: TGTGCCATCAGTGAGCTGCTTAGTCCTGGAAACACCATATATTTT
abundance: .; j_gene: TRBJ2-2; v_gene: TRBV9; d_gene: .; CDR3aa: CASSPWSQVGELFF; CDR3nt: TGTGCCAGCAGCCCTTGGAGCCAGGTCGGGGAGCTGTTTTTT
abundance: .; j_gene: TRBJ1-2; v_gene: TRBV20-1; d_gene: .; CDR3aa: CSARLGAGYTF; CDR3nt: TGCAGTGCTAGATTAGGTGCGGGCTACACCTTC
abundance: .; j_gene: TRBJ1-5; v_gene: TRBV18; d_gene: .; CDR3aa: CASSPGGGLQPQHF; CDR3nt: TGTGCCAGCTCACCGGGGGGAGGGCTTCAGCCCCAGCATTTT
abundance: once; j_gene: TRBJ1-4; v_gene: TRBV5-5; d_gene: .; CDR3aa: CASSLAPVSRATNEKLFF; CDR3nt: TGTGCCAGCAGCTTGGCCCCAGTGTCTCGAGCGACTAATGAAAAACTGTTTTTT
abundance: .; j_gene: TRBJ1-1; v_gene: TRBV27; d_gene: .; CDR3aa: CASSFAADPRNTEAFF; CDR3nt: TGTGCCAGCAGTTTTGCGGCAGACCCTAGGAACACTGAAGCTTTCTTT
abundance: .; j_gene: TRBJ2-7; v_gene: TRBV2; d_gene: .; CDR3aa: CASRDDSYEQYF; CDR3nt: TGTGCCAGCAGAGATGACAGTTATGAGCAGTACTTC